The sequence of this TCR beta chain was determined in a study of blood T cell repertoires in COVID-19. Trimming left V 2 bases short and J 5 bases short, with 10 bases between. Germline CDR1 SEHNR, CDR2 FQNEAQ (reference sequence). The CDR3 extends over 14 amino acids. Participants spanned ages roughly 18 to 90 years and resided in 24 US areas. Libraries were prepared by immunoSEQ multiplex PCR; TCRdb keeps only in-frame clonotypes and omits some of them. The sample comprises a few hundred thousand clones, about four fifths of which are singletons, and around 5% rests with the top ten. Material: PBMCs or T cells enriched from blood (not recorded which). The source is a woman aged 45-59 years who had recovered from COVID-19. This chain links TRBV7-9 with TRBJ1-3; TRBD1 is a possible D gene (6 bases). This CDR3 reads CASSLTGMRNTIYF. CDR3 coding DNA: TGTGCCAGCAGCTTAACAGGGATGAGAAACACCATATATTTT.